Below are 5 T cell receptor beta chains sequenced from a single sample in a study of identifying expanded T cells in peripheral blood. The protocol was immunoSEQ multiplex PCR, while the TCRdb copy is restricted to in-frame clones and leaves out a portion. The sample includes 100,000 to 150,000 clones, roughly 90% of them seen just once. The sequencing input was blood. The receptors were sampled from a person aged 18 to 70 in good health.

The rearrangement uses TRBV7-9 and TRBJ1-3, with 8 bases identical to TRBD1. Trimming cost V 4 bases and J 0 bases; bases outside gene matches: 2. Germline lookup yields CDR1 SEHNR and CDR2 FQNEAQ (reference sequence). CDR3 length equals 15 residues. The CDR3 nucleotides read TGTGCCAGCAGCTCGACAGGGGCCTCTGGAAACACCATATATTTT. Protein: CASSSTGASGNTIYF. The complete variable domain, with remaining parts taken from reference TRBV7-9 and TRBJ1-3, reads DTGVSQNPRHKITKRGQNVTFRCDPISEHNRLYWYRQTLGQGPEFLTYFQNEAQLEKSRLLSDRFSAERPKGSFSTLEIQRTEQGDSAMYLCASSSTGASGNTIYFGEGSWLTVV.

DNA for the CDR3: TGTGCCAGCAGTCCAGGGGGGGCGTTCTATGGCTACACCTTC. Protein sequence: CASSPGGAFYGYTF. This rearrangement joins TRBV7-2 to TRBJ1-2; TRBD1 matches at 7 bases. Trimming removed 6 bases from V and 4 bases from J; junction bases left unmatched: 8. The length of the CDR3 is 14 residues. CDR1 is SGHTA and CDR2 is FQGNSA in the germline V gene.

The chain has TRBV4-2 and TRBJ2-7; D uncertain. The CDR3 has 12 residues. The V end was cut by 0 bases, the J end by 4 bases, with 4 bases between. CDR1 and CDR2 from the germline V gene are LGHNA and YNFKEQ. The CDR3 reads CASSQDRYEQYF. CDR3 in DNA: TGTGCCAGCAGCCAAGATCGGTACGAGCAGTACTTC.

The genes are TRBV29-1 and TRBJ2-2, with D possibly TRBD2 on 5 matching bases. Trimming took 2 bases from V and 6 from J, leaving 16 bases between them. This CDR3 contains 15 residues. Germline V gene sequence: CDR1 SQVTM, CDR2 ANQGSEA. CDR3 sequence: CSVERVSSRPGELFF. The CDR3 region has the DNA TGCAGCGTTGAAAGAGTTTCTAGCCGGCCCGGGGAGCTGTTTTTT.

This chain uses TRBV18 with TRBJ2-2, with D possibly called TRBD1 or TRBD2 (5 bases each). V was pared by 6 bases and J by 7 bases, with 21 bases between. This CDR3 contains 16 residues. Germline assignment: CDR1 KGHSH and CDR2 LQKENI. The CDR3 nucleotides are TGTGCCAGCTCCATCCGGGGCAGGAACATTGTCGGGGAGCTGTTTTTT. It is translated as CASSIRGRNIVGELFF.